This passage covers 13 T cell receptor beta chains from one sample sequenced in a study of blood T cells in healthy people across ages. Together with a sample-barcoded 5' primer, a J-beta primer mix was included in a second PCR lasting roughly 6 to 12 cycles. One entry per CDR3 protein results from TCRdb running MiXCR on the 5' RACE reads. The table records over 950,000 distinct CDR3 sequences, roughly 47% of them present only once. Sequencing used blood. The receptors were gathered from a woman in her sixties in good health.

This chain uses TRBV6-6 with TRBJ1-2, with 11 bases aligning to TRBD1. This CDR3 has 15 amino acids. Germline trimming cut 0 bases from V and 6 bases from J; bases unmatched to any gene: 3. Germline lookup yields CDR1 MNHNY and CDR2 SVGAGI (reference sequence). The CDR3 DNA sequence: TGTGCCAGCAGTTACTCCCCGGGACAGGGGGATGGCTACACCTTC. It specifies CASSYSPGQGDGYTF.

This sequence joins TRBV2 and TRBJ2-3, with 8 bases identical to TRBD2. V lost 5 bases, J lost 4 bases, and 11 bases stayed unmatched. The CDR3 contains 16 residues. Per germline, CDR1 SNHLY and CDR2 FYNNEI. The CDR3 coding sequence is TGTGCCAGCAGTCGAATCAGCGGGAGTTCTTCAGATACGCAGTATTTT. Translation: CASSRISGSSSDTQYF.

This chain uses TRBV7-6 with TRBJ1-1; D not resolved. The CDR3 is 15 residues long. V shed 2 bases and J shed 1 base, with 11 bases lying between them. Germline CDR1 reads SGHVS; CDR2 reads FNYEAQ. CDR3: CASSLRAGGNTEAFF. The CDR3 DNA reads as TGTGCCAGCAGCTTAAGGGCCGGAGGGAACACTGAAGCTTTCTTT.

J is TRBJ2-5 and V is TRBV27; D is undetermined. V was cut by 5 bases and J by 11 bases, with 27 bases left in between. The CDR3 is 16 amino acids. Germline loops: CDR1 MNHEY, CDR2 SMNVEV (reference sequence). CDR3 region: CASSPDQVGTYNEQYF. CDR3 in DNA: TGTGCCAGCAGTCCCGATCAGGTCGGAACCTACAATGAGCAGTACTTC.

V and J are TRBV6-5 and TRBJ2-1; 7 nucleotides line up with TRBD2. CDR3 length: 14 residues. CDR1 and CDR2 (germline): MNHEY, SVGAGI. V was clipped by 5 bases and J by 10 bases; unmatched bases: 11. CDR3 DNA: TGTGCCAGCAGTCCGGGGGGAGGGGCGCGCGAGCAGTTCTTC. Its translation: CASSPGGGAREQFF.

V gene TRBV4-2 combines with J gene TRBJ2-6, with D unclear. The CDR3 consists of 17 residues. Germline-derived CDR1 and CDR2 are LGHNA and YNFKEQ. Trimming pared 4 bases from V and 0 bases from J, leaving 13 bases between. In DNA, the CDR3 is TGTGCCAGCAGCCGAGAGTCTAAGAGCTCTGGGGCCAACGTCCTGACTTTC. This encodes CASSRESKSSGANVLTF.

The CDR3 DNA follows: TGTGCCAGCAGTTTAGCAGGGCCCGACGAGCAGTACTTC. Translating gives CASSLAGPDEQYF. The V gene is TRBV12-3 or TRBV12-4, the J gene TRBJ2-7; D is uncertain. This CDR3 is built from 13 residues. V gave up 0 bases and J gave up 5 bases, with 8 bases separating them.

This clonotype was observed a few times. The chain couples TRBV7-9 to TRBJ1-2; 10 nucleotides match TRBD1. CDR1 and CDR2 from the germline V gene are SEHNR and FQNEAQ (reference sequence). The CDR3 contains 16 residues. The V and J ends lost 5 bases and 2 bases, in that order; junction bases with no gene match: 8. In DNA form, the CDR3 reads TGTGCCAGCAGCCACACAGGACAGGGGGTGAACTATGGCTACACCTTC. Residues: CASSHTGQGVNYGYTF.

The chain uses TRBV12-3 or TRBV12-4 and TRBJ2-7; the match to TRBD2 covers 13 bases. V dropped 6 bases and J dropped 1; count of bases not matched to a gene: 6. The CDR3 contains 16 residues. CDR3 amino acids: CASRNEGLAGSYEQYF. DNA for the CDR3: TGTGCCAGCAGAAATGAGGGACTAGCGGGGTCCTACGAGCAGTACTTC.

The chain combines TRBV20-1 with TRBJ2-3; no clear D gene. CDR3 size: 12 residues. Germline V CDR1 and CDR2: DFQATT, SNEGSKA (reference sequence). With 1 base removed from V and 4 bases from J, the gap between germline ends came to 6 bases. CDR3 DNA sequence: TGCAGTGCTAGAGCCGTTGCAGATACGCAGTATTTT. Residues: CSARAVADTQYF.

V is TRBV12-3 or TRBV12-4 and J is TRBJ1-4, with D uncertain. The CDR3 contains 13 residues. Trimming stripped 6 bases from V and 14 bases from J, with 19 bases between. The CDR3 DNA reads as TGTGCCAGCAGCCGGAACGAGGGTTGCGGGCTGTTTTTT. The encoded protein is CASSRNEGCGLFF.

The V call is TRBV28, the J call TRBJ2-3, with D possibly being TRBD2 (5 bases). This CDR3 comprises 17 residues. V lost 6 bases, J lost 1 base, and 20 bases lay in between. Germline-derived CDR1 and CDR2 are MDHEN and SYDVKM. CDR3 sequence (DNA): TGTGCCAGCAGGGTGCTCGTGGGAGCTCGGGGCACAGATACGCAGTATTTT. This sequence encodes CASRVLVGARGTDTQYF.

This clonotype was counted once. V usage is TRBV7-9 and J usage is TRBJ1-4; possible D gene TRBD1, 5 bases. The V gene's germline CDR1 is SEHNR and CDR2 FQNEAQ (reference sequence). The CDR3 extends over 14 amino acids. The germline V and J ends were trimmed by 5 bases and 8 bases, with 15 bases remaining between them. CDR3 coding DNA: TGTGCCAGCAGCCGCGTTCAGGGCGGGGAAAAACTGTTTTTT. Its translation is CASSRVQGGEKLFF.